The 32 T cell receptor beta chains in this list originate from one sample, sequenced in a study of Graves' ophthalmopathy and Graves' hyperthyroidism. RNA transcripts provided the template for amplifying TCR beta CDR3 regions. Following a first-round RT-PCR that used HTBI primers, a second-round multiplex PCR was carried out. TCRdb passed the multiplex PCR reads through MiXCR, listing each CDR3 protein once. Found here are about 14,000 distinct CDR3 sequences, roughly 50% of them singletons; the top ten hold about 46%. The sequenced material came from peripheral blood. The origin of the receptors is a woman aged 25 to 39 with Graves' ophthalmopathy.

The rearrangement uses TRBV20-1 and TRBJ2-7, with 8 bases identical to TRBD2. V was clipped by 6 bases and J by 7 bases; unmatched bases: 8. CDR1 is DFQATT, CDR2 SNEGSKA, per germline (reference sequence). This CDR3 spans 12 amino acids. CDR3 sequence reads: CSAPRGLAEQYF. CDR3 nucleotides: TGCAGTGCGCCTAGAGGACTAGCAGAGCAGTACTTC.

CDR3 nucleotide sequence: TGTGCCAGCAGTCCCCCGGCTCTAAACGAGCAGTACTTC. Encoded protein: CASSPPALNEQYF. The genes are TRBV28 and TRBJ2-7; no clear D gene. V dropped 5 bases and J dropped 5 bases, with 13 bases sitting between them. Germline V gene data show CDR1 as MDHEN and CDR2 as SYDVKM. The CDR3 has 13 amino acids. The variable domain in full, with the rest retrieved from reference TRBV28 and TRBJ2-7, is DVKVTQSSRYLVKRTGEKVFLECVQDMDHENMFWYRQDPGLGLRLIYFSYDVKMKEKGDIPEGYSVSREKKERFSLILESASTNQTSMYLCASSPPALNEQYFGPGTRLTVT.

The chain recombines TRBV6-1 with TRBJ1-5; 7 bases agree with TRBD1. V was clipped by 6 bases and J by 4 bases; unmatched bases: 6. This CDR3 spans 14 amino acids. Per germline, CDR1 MNHNS and CDR2 SASEGT. CDR3 in amino acids: CASSKGTENQPQHF. CDR3 nucleotide sequence: TGTGCCAGCAGCAAAGGGACAGAAAATCAGCCCCAGCATTTT.

The chain links TRBV20-1 to TRBJ2-7; 9 bases line up with TRBD2. Germline CDR1 DFQATT, CDR2 SNEGSKA (reference sequence). V was pared by 1 base and J by 3 bases, with 7 bases of the junction left unmatched. This CDR3 region has 15 residues. This chain's CDR3 is CSARASGTPNYEQYF. CDR3 DNA sequence: TGCAGTGCTAGAGCTAGCGGGACGCCCAACTACGAGCAGTACTTC.

This rearrangement joins TRBV5-1 to TRBJ1-3; D not certain. The CDR3 consists of 14 residues. CDR1 is SGHRS, CDR2 YFSETQ, per germline. The ends were cut back, 4 bases at V and 2 bases at J, with 10 bases in the middle. CDR3 loop: CASSEGRPGNTIYF. CDR3 coding DNA: TGCGCCAGCAGCGAAGGACGGCCTGGAAACACCATATATTTT. The whole variable domain, filled in from reference TRBV5-1 and TRBJ1-3, reads KAGVTQTPRYLIKTRGQQVTLSCSPISGHRSVSWYQQTPGQGLQFLFEYFSETQRNKGNFPGRFSGRQFSNSRSEMNVSTLELGDSALYLCASSEGRPGNTIYFGEGSWLTVV.

The chain employs TRBV19 and TRBJ1-5; D uncertain. V was trimmed by 6 bases and J by 0 bases, leaving 15 bases between them. Germline V CDR1 and CDR2: LNHDA, SQIVND (reference sequence). This CDR3 spans 16 amino acids. CDR3 amino acids: CASSQDDSYSNQPQHF. The CDR3, as DNA: TGTGCCAGTAGCCAGGATGATTCCTATAGCAATCAGCCCCAGCATTTT.

The chain joins TRBV9 to TRBJ2-7, with 7 positions matching TRBD2. The CDR3 sequence is 15 residues long. The V and J ends lost 8 bases and 2 bases, in that order; junction bases with no gene match: 13. Germline assignment: CDR1 SGDLS and CDR2 YYNGEE. The DNA of the CDR3 is TGTGCCAGTAGTATTTACGGAGGGAGGGCCTACGAGCAGTACTTC. This translates into CASSIYGGRAYEQYF.

V and J are TRBV19 and TRBJ1-4; a weak D match, TRBD1 (5 bases). CDR1 and CDR2 from the germline V gene are LNHDA and SQIVND (reference sequence). The CDR3 consists of 13 residues. Between the trimmed V and J ends, which lost 6 bases and 5 bases, there was a span of 10 bases. CDR3 sequence: CASSAGLNEKLFF. For the CDR3, the DNA is TGTGCCAGTAGCGCGGGACTAAATGAAAAACTGTTTTTT.

The CDR3 loop is CASTGGWATNEKLFF. CDR3 nucleotides: TGTGCCAGCACAGGGGGATGGGCAACTAATGAAAAACTGTTTTTT. The V and J genes are TRBV2 and TRBJ1-4; 7 bases align to TRBD1. V gave up 7 bases and J gave up 0 bases; unmatched junction bases: 5. The CDR3 totals 15 residues. Germline CDR1 and CDR2: SNHLY and FYNNEI.

The chain recombines TRBV20-1 with TRBJ2-7; 8 bases line up with TRBD2. The CDR3 contains 14 residues. J was trimmed by 4 bases and V by 3 bases; bases with no gene match: 8. The germline V gene has CDR1 DFQATT and CDR2 SNEGSKA (reference sequence). CDR3 sequence: CSASVGGGCYEQYV. In nucleotides, the CDR3 is TGCAGTGCTAGCGTGGGCGGGGGGTGTTACGAGCAGTACGTC.

By its share, this clonotype is medium-sized (0.01 to 0.1%). The chain joins TRBV9 to TRBJ2-3; 9 bases match TRBD2. J gave up 1 base and V 3 bases, and 3 bases lay outside the gene matches. CDR1 and CDR2 (germline): SGDLS, YYNGEE. There are 15 residues in the CDR3. CDR3 coding DNA: TGTGCCAGCAGCGCCTGGACTAGCGGCACAGATACGCAGTATTTT. This sequence encodes CASSAWTSGTDTQYF.

This sequence joins TRBV7-9 and TRBJ2-5; D gene unclear. CDR1 is SEHNR and CDR2 is FQNEAQ in the germline V gene (reference sequence). V was pared by 6 bases and J by 5 bases, with 7 bases between. The CDR3 is made up of 11 amino acids. CDR3 amino acids: CASRSDETQYF. The CDR3 nucleotides read TGTGCCAGCAGATCCGACGAGACCCAGTACTTC.

This clonotype was counted only a few times. A much larger clone sits a single nucleotide away, making a read error possible. The V and J genes are TRBV3-1 and TRBJ1-4; D not resolved. This CDR3 spans 15 amino acids. Germline V gene sequence: CDR1 LGHDT, CDR2 YNNKEL (reference sequence). The CDR3: CASSRSLLTNVKLFF. In DNA, the CDR3 is TGTGCCAGCAGCCGCTCACTCTTAACTAATGTAAAACTGTTTTTT. The variable domain in full, with the rest retrieved from reference TRBV3-1 and TRBJ1-4, is DTAVSQTPKYLVTQMGNDKSIKCEQNLGHDTMYWYKQDSKKFLKIMFSYNNKELIINETVPNRFSPKSPDKAHLNLHINSLELGDSAVYFCASSRSLLTNVKLFFGSGTQLSVL.

The table lists this clonotype with a count of one. V is TRBV6-5 and J is TRBJ1-1; D ambiguous. The CDR3 sequence is 12 residues long. Germline V gene data show CDR1 as MNHEY and CDR2 as SVGAGI. V was clipped by 6 bases and J by 1 base, with 6 bases between them. CDR3 in amino acids: CASRVGNTEAFF. The CDR3 coding sequence is TGTGCCAGCAGGGTCGGGAACACTGAAGCTTTCTTT.

Concerning this clonotype: Being one base from a much bigger clone, this may be a read error. The chain combines TRBV2 with TRBJ2-7, with 7 bases lining up with TRBD1. The germline V gene has CDR1 SNHLY and CDR2 FYNNEI. The CDR3 has 16 residues. V was clipped by 7 bases and J by 9 bases; unmatched bases: 21. Here the CDR3 reads CASKGQPLWGIHGQYF. For the CDR3, the DNA is TGTGCCAGCAAGGGACAGCCACTTTGGGGGATCCACGGGCAGTACTTC.

This clonotype qualifies as medium-sized. The chain is built from TRBV7-2 and TRBJ2-5; 12 nucleotides line up with TRBD2. Germline CDR1 is SGHTA and CDR2 is FQGNSA. V lost 3 bases and J lost 1; bases outside the gene matches: 3. This CDR3 region has 16 residues. The CDR3 DNA sequence: TGTGCCAGCAGCTTCCTAGCGGGAGGGCTCCAAGAGACCCAGTACTTC. Translated, it gives CASSFLAGGLQETQYF.

V gene TRBV11-2 combines with J gene TRBJ2-3; D is undetermined. In germline, CDR1 is SGHAT, CDR2 FQNNGV. The CDR3 sequence is 13 residues long. V lost 0 bases, J lost 5 bases, and 6 bases lay in between. The CDR3 DNA sequence: TGTGCCAGCAGCTTAGAACTACTAGATACGCAGTATTTT. This sequence encodes CASSLELLDTQYF.

This clonotype was observed a handful of times. This sequence joins TRBV5-6 and TRBJ2-7; 7 bases are a match to TRBD2. The V segment lost 0 bases and the J segment 3 bases; nucleotides outside the gene matches: 6. The germline gives CDR1 SGHDT, CDR2 YYEEEE. The CDR3 extends over 15 amino acids. The CDR3 sequence: CASSLVTSVNYEQYF. The CDR3 coding sequence is TGTGCCAGCAGCTTGGTCACTAGCGTCAACTACGAGCAGTACTTC.

This clonotype is deemed medium-sized. The chain couples TRBV29-1 to TRBJ2-2; D is undetermined. The germline V gene encodes CDR1 SQVTM and CDR2 ANQGSEA. The CDR3 length is 11 residues. V was trimmed by 5 bases and J by 10 bases, leaving 11 bases between them. This CDR3 reads CSVFDSPELFF. CDR3 nucleotide sequence: TGCAGCGTTTTCGACTCCCCGGAGCTGTTTTTT.

V is TRBV10-3 and J is TRBJ2-3; 8 bases agree with TRBD1. CDR3 length: 14 residues. From germline, CDR1 is ENHRY and CDR2 SYGVKD. J gave up 1 base and V 8 bases, and 5 bases lay outside the gene matches. The CDR3 DNA reads TGTGCCATCGGACAGGGCGTCGGCACAGATACGCAGTATTTT. Its translation is CAIGQGVGTDTQYF.

The chain is built from TRBV11-3 and TRBJ1-4; no definite D call. The germline V gene encodes CDR1 SGHNT and CDR2 YENEEA. The CDR3 loop spans 15 amino acids. Trimming removed 1 base from V and 8 bases from J, with 14 bases in between. Written as DNA, the CDR3 is TGTGCCAGCAGCTTAGGACGGGGAGAAGGAGAAAAACTGTTTTTT. Protein sequence: CASSLGRGEGEKLFF.

This clonotype is deemed medium-sized. The chain combines TRBV5-8 with TRBJ2-1, with a possible D match to TRBD2 (6 bases). Deletions cut 1 base from V and 8 bases from J, with 10 bases between. The CDR3 is 13 residues long. Germline assignment: CDR1 SGHTS and CDR2 YDEGEE. The CDR3 DNA is TGTGCCAGCAGCTTGAGTGGAGGGGATGAGCAGTTCTTC. Residues: CASSLSGGDEQFF.

This clonotype is classed as medium-sized. The chain uses TRBV10-2 and TRBJ2-3; D ambiguous. CDR1 is WSHSY and CDR2 is SAAADI in the germline V gene. With 7 bases removed from V and 2 bases from J, the gap between germline ends came to 10 bases. This CDR3 is 13 amino acids long. The CDR3 DNA sequence: TGCGCCAGCACCGGGCAGGACACAGATACGCAGTATTTT. This gives the protein CASTGQDTDTQYF.

V is TRBV7-3 and J is TRBJ1-6; a possible D gene is TRBD1 (5 bases). CDR1 and CDR2 (germline): SGHTA, FQGTGA. The ends were cut back, 3 bases at V and 14 bases at J, with 11 bases in the middle. The CDR3 is made up of 12 amino acids. The CDR3 DNA follows: TGTGCCAGCAGCTTCCCCTGGGGGACCCTCCACTTT. Its translation: CASSFPWGTLHF.

This clonotype was seen a few times. V is TRBV7-8 and J is TRBJ2-3, with 10 bases aligning to TRBD2. This CDR3 has 16 residues. V was clipped by 5 bases and J by 0 bases; unmatched bases: 5. Looked up from germline, CDR1 is SGHVS and CDR2 is FQNEAQ. The DNA for the CDR3 is TGTGCCAGCAGCCTACAGACTAGCGGGAGCACAGATACGCAGTATTTT. Residues: CASSLQTSGSTDTQYF.

In its sample, this clonotype is medium-sized. J is TRBJ1-5 and V is TRBV12-3 or TRBV12-4, with D tentatively TRBD1 (5 bases). Trimming removed 6 bases at V and 2 bases at J, with 11 bases between. The CDR3 length is 14 residues. CDR3 sequence: CASRSSTGNQPQHF. The CDR3, as DNA: TGTGCCAGCAGATCCTCGACAGGCAATCAGCCCCAGCATTTT.

V gene TRBV7-9 combines with J gene TRBJ2-7, with D unresolved. Trimming removed 1 base from V and 3 bases from J, with 7 bases in between. The CDR3 loop spans 13 amino acids. CDR1 SEHNR and CDR2 FQNEAQ come from the germline V gene (reference sequence). CDR3 sequence (DNA): TGTGCCAGCAGCTTAGAAGCCGTCTACGAGCAGTACTTC. Its translation: CASSLEAVYEQYF. Full variable domain (rest looked up from reference TRBV7-9 and TRBJ2-7): DTGVSQNPRHKITKRGQNVTFRCDPISEHNRLYWYRQTLGQGPEFLTYFQNEAQLEKSRLLSDRFSAERPKGSFSTLEIQRTEQGDSAMYLCASSLEAVYEQYFGPGTRLTVT.

This chain uses TRBV6-9 with TRBJ2-5; 11 nucleotides agree with TRBD2. V lost 11 bases, J lost 5 bases, and 10 bases stayed unmatched. The CDR3 has 14 amino acids. Per germline, CDR1 MNHGY and CDR2 SVAAGI. The CDR3 coding sequence is TGTGCCCGGGGTACTAGCGGGAGAGGGGAGACCCAGTACTTC. Translated: CARGTSGRGETQYF.

The gene calls are TRBV7-9 and TRBJ1-3; the D gene is possibly TRBD1 (5 bases). The CDR3 runs 14 residues. Per the germline V gene, CDR1 is SEHNR and CDR2 is FQNEAQ (reference sequence). V lost 5 bases and J 3 bases, leaving 11 bases between the germline ends. Here the CDR3 DNA reads TGTGCCAGCAGCCCCAGGGCGGGTGGAAACACCATATATTTT. Its translation: CASSPRAGGNTIYF.

This clonotype was picked up one time. The rearrangement uses TRBV7-6 and TRBJ2-1; 9 nucleotides match TRBD2. Germline CDR1 is SGHVS and CDR2 is FNYEAQ. Trimming removed 5 bases from V and 6 bases from J; junction bases left unmatched: 11. The CDR3 extends over 16 amino acids. As DNA, the CDR3 is TGTGCCAGCAGCCCCCTCAATAGCGGGAGTCGCAATGAGCAGTTCTTC. Translating it yields CASSPLNSGSRNEQFF.

The chain joins TRBV13 to TRBJ1-2; 8 positions agree with TRBD1. Germline V CDR1 and CDR2: PRHDT, FYEKMQ (reference sequence). V lost 5 bases to trimming and J lost 3 bases; unmatched junction nucleotides: 8. This CDR3 contains 15 residues. In DNA form, the CDR3 reads TGTGCCAGCAGCGCAGGACAGGGCGGGCACTATGGCTACACCTTC. This gives the protein CASSAGQGGHYGYTF.

In this sample, this clonotype turned up once. The chain carries TRBV9 and TRBJ1-4, with unresolved D. With 4 bases removed from V and 7 bases from J, the gap between germline ends came to 14 bases. The germline gives CDR1 SGDLS, CDR2 YYNGEE. This CDR3 has 14 amino acids. CDR3 loop: CASSLSGSGEKLFF. The CDR3 bases are TGTGCCAGCAGCCTATCGGGTAGTGGTGAAAAACTGTTTTTT. Filled out from reference TRBV9 and TRBJ1-4, the complete variable domain reads DSGVTQTPKHLITATGQRVTLRCSPRSGDLSVYWYQQSLDQGLQFLIQYYNGEERAKGNILERFSAQQFPDLHSELNLSSLELGDSALYFCASSLSGSGEKLFFGSGTQLSVL.